This T cell receptor beta chain is from a study of spatial heterogeneity in lung cancer. CDR3 size: 14 residues. Germline V gene lookup returns CDR1 SQVTM and CDR2 ANQGSEA. J gave up 7 bases and V 7 bases, and 8 bases lay outside the gene matches. By proportion, this clonotype is medium-sized. The library was prepared for alpha chains; this beta chain is a stray read, so its frequency means little. Time point in this sample: sample taken at primary tumor resection. In each case, whole RNA from tumor, nontumor lung or frozen PBMC was sequenced unsorted. Every cDNA TCR molecule received its own unique molecular identifier. TCRdb itself ran the 5' RACE reads through MiXCR, one entry per CDR3 protein. The repertoire holds approximately 6,900 distinct CDR3 sequences, with 5% to 6% as singletons.

The chain has TRBV29-1 and TRBJ2-2, with 11 bases that match TRBD2. The starting material was normal lung tissue next to the tumor, obtained at surgery. The TCR sequence derives from a female donor with early-stage non-small cell lung cancer. The chain's CDR3 is CSGTSGHVGGELFF. CDR3 nucleotide sequence: TGCAGCGGGACTAGCGGGCACGTCGGCGGGGAGCTGTTTTTT.